Below, 15 T cell receptor beta chains from the same sample are listed, as sequenced in a study of blood T cell repertoires in COVID-19. Assay: immunoSEQ multiplex PCR; the TCRdb copy retains only in-frame clones and omits some. The sample shows around 65,000 clones, approximately 79% of them seen only once. The sample consisted of peripheral blood. The receptors derive from a human donor in a cohort sampled during active COVID-19.

The chain carries TRBV24-1 and TRBJ2-5, with 7 positions matching TRBD2. CDR1 and CDR2 (germline): KGHDR, SFDVKD. V was clipped by 0 bases and J by 5 bases; unmatched bases: 8. This CDR3 region has 16 residues. In DNA, the CDR3 is TGTGCCACCAGTGATTTGCCGGGGAGGGGAGAGGAGACCCAGTACTTC. It encodes CATSDLPGRGEETQYF.

The CDR3 DNA reads TGTGCAGCGGGACTAGCGGGAGGGCAACGGTACAATGAGCAGTTCTTC. This sequence encodes CAAGLAGGQRYNEQFF. J is TRBJ2-1 and V is TRBV3-1 (or the pseudogene TRBV3-2); TRBD2 matches at 16 bases. The CDR3 is made up of 16 amino acids. Per germline, CDR1 LGHDT and CDR2 YNNKEL (reference sequence).

This chain links TRBV20-1 with TRBJ2-7; TRBD1 agrees at 9 bases. The CDR3 is 15 amino acids. Germline V gene data show CDR1 as DFQATT and CDR2 as SNEGSKA (reference sequence). Trimming cost V 3 bases and J 0 bases; bases outside gene matches: 6. The DNA for the CDR3 is TGCAGTGCTAGTCCCGGGACAGGGCGCTCCTACGAGCAGTACTTC. Translation: CSASPGTGRSYEQYF.

The V and J genes are TRBV24-1 and TRBJ2-1, with a possible D match to TRBD2 (6 bases). The germline V gene encodes CDR1 KGHDR and CDR2 SFDVKD. This CDR3 has 15 amino acids. Trimming took 6 bases from V and 0 from J, leaving 11 bases between them. The CDR3 nucleotides are TGTGCCACCAGTTTATCCGGGGGCTCCTACAATGAGCAGTTCTTC. Protein sequence: CATSLSGGSYNEQFF.

This sequence joins TRBV6-5 and TRBJ1-1, with 9 bases matching TRBD1. Germline-derived CDR1 and CDR2 are MNHEY and SVGAGI. Trimming removed 7 bases from V and 5 bases from J; junction bases left unmatched: 5. This CDR3 has 13 residues. CDR3 sequence (DNA): TGTGCCAGCACACCGACAGGGGGGACTGAAGCTTTCTTT. Protein product: CASTPTGGTEAFF.

The chain combines TRBV15 with TRBJ2-2, with TRBD2 matching 8 bases. V was pared by 2 bases and J by 12 bases, with 8 bases of the junction left unmatched. This CDR3 has 14 residues. CDR1 and CDR2 from the germline V gene are LNHNV and YYDKDF (reference sequence). The CDR3 DNA follows: TGTGCCACCAGCAGATCTACGGGGGGGTATAAGCTGTTTTTT. It yields the protein CATSRSTGGYKLFF.

This chain connects TRBV7-9 to TRBJ1-1; D remains ambiguous. The CDR3 totals 11 residues. Germline-derived CDR1 and CDR2 are SEHNR and FQNEAQ (reference sequence). V gave up 2 bases and J gave up 12 bases, with 10 bases separating them. The CDR3 DNA reads as TGTGCCAGCAGCTTACTCGGAGAAACTTTCTTT. Protein: CASSLLGETFF.

This chain connects TRBV6-6 to TRBJ2-7, with 8 positions matching TRBD2. Germline V lookup: CDR1 MNHNY, CDR2 SVGAGI (reference sequence). The CDR3 spans 15 residues. V lost 5 bases to trimming and J lost 6 bases; unmatched junction nucleotides: 12. DNA for the CDR3: TGTGCCAGCAGTCGGGGGGGAGCGGGGTTTTCCGAGCAGTACTTC. Protein: CASSRGGAGFSEQYF.

This clone was seen a single time. The CDR3: CASSFWTEDYGYTF. The CDR3 DNA is TGTGCCAGCAGCTTCTGGACAGAAGACTATGGCTACACCTTC. This chain links TRBV5-8 with TRBJ1-2, with a weak D call TRBD1 (6 bases). The V and J ends lost 2 bases and 3 bases respectively, with 11 bases between them. CDR3 length: 14 amino acids. Per germline, CDR1 SGHTS and CDR2 YDEGEE.

The rearrangement joins TRBV15 to TRBJ2-7; weak D call: TRBD1 (6 bases). The V gene's germline CDR1 is LNHNV and CDR2 YYDKDF (reference sequence). The CDR3 consists of 15 residues. The V and J ends lost 0 bases and 6 bases respectively, with 15 bases between them. CDR3 in amino acids: CATSRDRSGAGEQYF. The CDR3 coding sequence is TGTGCCACCAGCAGAGATCGTTCAGGGGCGGGCGAGCAGTACTTC.

The chain combines TRBV5-1 with TRBJ1-1; 7 nucleotides align to TRBD1. In germline, CDR1 is SGHRS, CDR2 YFSETQ. This CDR3 has 14 residues. V trimming: 2 bases; J trimming: 4 bases; junction bases outside the gene matches: 5. The chain's CDR3 is CASSLYRGLTEAFF. CDR3 bases: TGCGCCAGCAGCTTATACAGGGGCCTCACTGAAGCTTTCTTT. The whole variable domain, remainder taken from reference TRBV5-1 and TRBJ1-1, is KAGVTQTPRYLIKTRGQQVTLSCSPISGHRSVSWYQQTPGQGLQFLFEYFSETQRNKGNFPGRFSGRQFSNSRSEMNVSTLELGDSALYLCASSLYRGLTEAFFGQGTRLTVV.

The V gene is TRBV10-2, the J gene TRBJ1-4; TRBD1 might be the D (5 bases). The germline gives CDR1 WSHSY, CDR2 SAAADI. The CDR3 totals 15 residues. V lost 4 bases and J 8 bases, leaving 17 bases between the germline ends. The CDR3 loop is CASSVGGAGREKLFF. The CDR3 coding sequence is TGCGCCAGCAGTGTAGGAGGGGCTGGACGGGAAAAACTGTTTTTT.

The chain is built from TRBV27 and TRBJ2-7; 9 bases map to TRBD1. Germline V gene lookup returns CDR1 MNHEY and CDR2 SMNVEV (reference sequence). This CDR3 has 14 residues. The trim removed 6 bases at V and 3 bases at J, leaving 6 bases unmatched. The CDR3 sequence is CASRDGTGLYEQYF. The CDR3 DNA follows: TGTGCCAGCAGAGACGGGACAGGGCTCTACGAGCAGTACTTC.

This clone was picked up many times. The V call is TRBV5-1, the J call TRBJ2-5, with 7 nucleotides matching TRBD1. Germline V gene data show CDR1 as SGHRS and CDR2 as YFSETQ. V shed 3 bases and J 0 bases; nucleotides not matched to a gene: 2. The CDR3 length is 14 residues. CDR3 residues: CASSWGQYQETQYF. The CDR3 region has the DNA TGCGCCAGCAGCTGGGGACAGTACCAAGAGACCCAGTACTTC.

This clone was seen more than once but under ten times. The genes are TRBV7-2 and TRBJ1-6; D is unclear. V was trimmed by 7 bases and J by 0 bases, leaving 10 bases between them. CDR1 and CDR2 (germline): SGHTA, FQGNSA. The CDR3 contains 15 residues. CDR3 nucleotides: TGTGCCAGCACCTCGGGGAGCTCCTATAATTCACCCCTCCACTTT. It translates to CASTSGSSYNSPLHF.